This is a list of T cell receptor beta chains from one sample in a study of OX40 agonist ivuxolimab in advanced cancers. TCRdb keeps only in-frame clones here, not all; method: immunoSEQ multiplex PCR. The sample has about 79,000 clones, roughly 88% seen once. This specimen consisted of CD4+ or CD8+ T cells sorted from blood, obtained in a trial of the OX40 agonist ivuxolimab. All receptors derive from an adult with an advanced solid tumor such as melanoma, head and neck, liver or kidney cancer. CDR3s include the opening cysteine and the closing phenylalanine or tryptophan. D genes are given only for firm matches.

j_call	d_call	v_call	cdr3_aa	cdr3_nt
TRBJ1-1	.	TRBV7-8	CASTRAVGAAEAFF	TGTGCCAGCACCCGAGCCGTAGGGGCCGCTGAAGCTTTCTTT
TRBJ1-1	.	TRBV29-1	CSVARDLNTEAFF	TGCAGCGTTGCCAGGGACTTGAACACTGAAGCTTTCTTT
TRBJ1-2	.	TRBV6-5	CASRDQGPLGYTF	TGTGCCAGCAGGGATCAGGGGCCACTAGGCTACACCTTC
TRBJ1-5	TRBD1	TRBV7-2	CASSLGTGRRNQPQHF	TGTGCCAGCAGCTTAGGGACAGGGCGGCGCAATCAGCCCCAGCATTTT
TRBJ1-2	.	TRBV28	CASSLMTDYGYTF	TGTGCCAGCAGTTTAATGACAGACTATGGCTACACCTTC
TRBJ1-1	TRBD1	TRBV28	CASSLSSGGHTEAFF	TGTGCCAGCAGTTTATCTTCAGGGGGCCACACTGAAGCTTTCTTT
TRBJ2-2	TRBD1	TRBV28	CASRPGGNTGELFF	TGTGCCAGCAGGCCAGGGGGGAACACCGGGGAGCTGTTTTTT
TRBJ1-1	.	TRBV6-5	CASSYEGNTEAFF	TGTGCCAGCAGTTACGAGGGGAACACTGAAGCTTTCTTT
TRBJ1-1	TRBD1	TRBV6-5	CASNDRDRGRTEAFF	TGTGCCAGCAATGACCGGGACAGGGGGCGGACTGAAGCTTTCTTT
TRBJ1-2	.	TRBV7-2	CASSLVSGDGYTF	TGTGCCAGCAGCTTAGTTTCAGGGGATGGCTACACCTTC
TRBJ1-5	.	TRBV7-9	CASSLWGASNQPQHF	TGTGCCAGCAGCTTATGGGGTGCGAGCAATCAGCCCCAGCATTTT
TRBJ1-4	.	TRBV27	CASRSGQGRKEKLFF	TGTGCCAGCAGGTCCGGTCAGGGCAGGAAAGAAAAACTGTTTTTT
TRBJ2-7	.	TRBV7-9	CATSPGSRGEQYF	TGTGCCACCTCGCCGGGGTCCCGAGGCGAGCAGTACTTC
TRBJ1-1	TRBD1	TRBV7-8	CASSPGQVRGTEAFF	TGTGCCAGCAGCCCCGGACAGGTGAGGGGGACTGAAGCTTTCTTT
TRBJ2-2	.	TRBV29-1	CSVSGPTNTGELFF	TGCAGCGTTTCCGGGCCTACGAACACCGGGGAGCTGTTTTTT
TRBJ1-4	.	TRBV19	CASSIGRTNEKLFF	TGTGCCAGTAGTATTGGGCGAACTAATGAAAAACTGTTTTTT